The sequence of this TCR beta chain was determined in a study of technical replicates of blood from several donors. This CDR3 is 15 amino acids long. Unmatched junction bases numbered 5, after V lost 5 bases and J lost 5 bases. CDR1 is MGHDK and CDR2 is SYGVNS in the germline V gene. TCRdb's copy holds only in-frame clones and misses some; the assay was immunoSEQ multiplex PCR. This table has about 72,000 clones, over 95% appearing once. This chain joins TRBV25-1 and TRBJ2-1, with 11 bases that match TRBD2. Sample: T cells isolated from PBMCs. The clonotype originates from a human donor in good health. The CDR3 region is CASSLPGLADNEQFF. DNA of the CDR3: TGTGCCAGCAGTCTTCCGGGACTAGCGGACAATGAGCAGTTCTTC.